This T cell receptor beta chain was observed in a study of PD-1 blockade in classical Hodgkin lymphoma. Study-wide results and caveats: Diversity similar to that of newly diagnosed patients was seen at baseline in complete responders. Exclusion applied to patients who initiated nivolumab less than 1 year following ASCT.

Brentuximab vedotin exposure varied, and every patient relapsed after autologous stem cell transplantation. Clones were sequenced by immunoSEQ multiplex PCR, and TCRdb holds only the in-frame ones, with some missing. The sample includes some 39,000 clones, 88% of them seen just once. About this clone itself: Its antigen is still unknown.

The sequence came from a human donor with classical Hodgkin lymphoma. This specimen consisted of peripheral blood mononuclear cells (PBMCs), obtained at baseline.

As DNA, the CDR3 is TGCGCCAGCAGCTTGGCAGGCCCGGCTGGGGCCAACGTCCTGACTTTC. It encodes CASSLAGPAGANVLTF. The chain joins TRBV5-1 to TRBJ2-6; D is unresolved. V shed 0 bases and J shed 2 bases, with 9 bases lying between them. The CDR3 has 16 amino acids. CDR1 and CDR2 (germline): SGHRS, YFSETQ.